The sequence of this T cell receptor beta chain was determined in a study of cytomegalovirus exposure and HLA in healthy donors. Broader study findings: Analysis was carried out at a later point, and it linked a missense DCLRE1C variant to TCR beta V- and J-gene trimming. Data from an earlier analysis indicated that most TCR beta V segments were productive either about 87% or about 30% of the time. Most sequenced TCRs were rare (though some public TCRs occurred in many donors).

This PCR relied on a set of 60 Vbeta primers and 13 Jbeta primers. Only in-frame clones appear in the TCRdb table, and some are missing; sequencing was by immunoSEQ multiplex PCR. The repertoire holds 140,000 to 150,000 clones, with nearly 10% as singletons. This clone was seen a handful of times. Its antigen is undetermined. CDR1 and CDR2 from the germline V gene are MDHEN and SYDVKM. The CDR3 sequence is 15 residues long. With V trimmed by 3 bases and J by 0 bases, 2 bases remained unmatched. This clonotype originated in a man aged 45-65 years in good health and CMV-seronegative. The sample comprised PBMCs. The rearrangement joins TRBV28 to TRBJ1-1; TRBD1 aligns across 9 bases. The DNA for the CDR3 is TGTGCCAGCAGTTTGGGGGACAGGGTGAACACTGAAGCTTTCTTT. Protein product: CASSLGDRVNTEAFF. The variable domain in full, completed from reference TRBV28 and TRBJ1-1, reads DVKVTQSSRYLVKRTGEKVFLECVQDMDHENMFWYRQDPGLGLRLIYFSYDVKMKEKGDIPEGYSVSREKKERFSLILESASTNQTSMYLCASSLGDRVNTEAFFGQGTRLTVV.